These 9 T cell receptor beta chains were sequenced from one sample in a study of vaccination effects on CD4 cells after COVID-19. Viral peptide pool expansion of antigen-specific CD4+ T cells preceded sequencing in the ViraFEST assay. Between days 9 and 10 of culture, CD4+ T cells were separated out. Nucleocapsid antibody tests were negative, and the vaccine recipients had no prior SARS-CoV-2 infection. No antigen has been assigned to these receptors. Using immunoSEQ multiplex PCR, the repertoire was profiled, and TCRdb retains in-frame clones only, with some absent. The sample has 30,000 to 35,000 clones; approximately 73% are singletons. The sequenced sample was CD4+ T cells from PBMCs cultured with HCoV-OC43 spike peptides, obtained before COVID-19 vaccination. The sample's subset: HCoV-OC43 spike overlapping peptide pool stimulation. The receptors here all came from a human donor who received a COVID-19 vaccine.

The chain recombines TRBV7-9 with TRBJ2-4; D ambiguous. The germline gives CDR1 SEHNR, CDR2 FQNEAQ (reference sequence). The CDR3 contains 19 residues. Between the trimmed V and J ends, which lost 1 base and 0 bases, there was a span of 19 bases. For the CDR3, the DNA is TGTGCCAGCAGCTTAGTGCCAGGTCCTGCAGGATTAGCCAAAAACATTCAGTACTTC. This codes for CASSLVPGPAGLAKNIQYF. The full variable domain, in which reference TRBV7-9 and TRBJ2-4 provide the parts outside the CDR3, is DTGVSQNPRHKITKRGQNVTFRCDPISEHNRLYWYRQTLGQGPEFLTYFQNEAQLEKSRLLSDRFSAERPKGSFSTLEIQRTEQGDSAMYLCASSLVPGPAGLAKNIQYFGAGTRLSVL.

The rearrangement uses TRBV24-1 and TRBJ2-7; D possibly corresponds to TRBD1 (6 bases). Trimming took 7 bases from V and 2 from J, leaving 17 bases between them. The CDR3 length is 15 residues. Germline lookup yields CDR1 KGHDR and CDR2 SFDVKD. CDR3 amino acids: CATSDGQLLTYEQYF. Here the CDR3 DNA reads TGTGCCACCAGCGACGGACAGCTCCTAACCTACGAGCAGTACTTC.

This clone came up a few times. This rearrangement joins TRBV2 to TRBJ2-7; 10 nucleotides line up with TRBD2. Germline V gene sequence: CDR1 SNHLY, CDR2 FYNNEI. V was clipped by 7 bases and J by 0 bases; unmatched bases: 3. This CDR3 region has 14 residues. The CDR3 loop is CASKREGSSYEQYF. In DNA form, the CDR3 reads TGTGCCAGCAAGCGGGAGGGAAGCTCCTACGAGCAGTACTTC. The whole variable domain, remainder taken from reference TRBV2 and TRBJ2-7, is EPEVTQTPSHQVTQMGQEVILRCVPISNHLYFYWYRQILGQKVEFLVSFYNNEISEKSEIFDDQFSVERPDGSNFTLKIRSTKLEDSAMYFCASKREGSSYEQYFGPGTRLTVT.

The chain links TRBV19 to TRBJ2-7, with TRBD2 matching 7 bases. The germline V gene encodes CDR1 LNHDA and CDR2 SQIVND (reference sequence). The CDR3 extends over 15 amino acids. V gave up 3 bases and J gave up 3 bases; unmatched junction bases: 8. The CDR3 DNA sequence: TGTGCCAGTAGTATCCGGGAGGCGGATTACTACGAGCAGTACTTC. Residues: CASSIREADYYEQYF.

The J gene is TRBJ1-5, the V gene TRBV6-6, with TRBD1 matching over 7 bases. This CDR3 is 16 amino acids long. Trimming cost V 4 bases and J 0 bases; bases outside gene matches: 6. CDR1 is MNHNY, CDR2 SVGAGI, per germline (reference sequence). The CDR3 reads CASSFGQVNSNQPQHF. CDR3 nucleotides: TGTGCCAGCAGTTTCGGACAGGTCAATAGCAATCAGCCCCAGCATTTT.

The chain recombines TRBV3-1 (or the pseudogene TRBV3-2) with TRBJ2-1; D ambiguous. This CDR3 contains 16 residues. CDR1 is LGHDT, CDR2 YNNKEL, per germline (reference sequence). V was pared by 4 bases and J by 0 bases, with 13 bases between. The CDR3, as DNA: TGTGCCAGCAGCCCCCGGACCAGGAGCTCCTACAATGAGCAGTTCTTC. Translated, it gives CASSPRTRSSYNEQFF.

The J gene is TRBJ2-5, the V gene TRBV18; D possibly corresponds to TRBD1 (6 bases). Looked up from germline, CDR1 is KGHSH and CDR2 is LQKENI. The V gene lost 0 bases and the J gene lost 4 bases, with 9 bases spanning the gap. The CDR3 contains 14 residues. For the CDR3, the DNA is TGTGCCAGCTCACCACCGAACAGGGCAGAGACCCAGTACTTC. Translated, it gives CASSPPNRAETQYF.

This clone was detected only once. This chain connects TRBV19 to TRBJ1-2; TRBD1 matches 7 bases. Germline CDR1 and CDR2: LNHDA and SQIVND (reference sequence). Trimming removed 4 bases from V and 4 bases from J; junction bases left unmatched: 9. This CDR3 comprises 15 residues. CDR3 sequence reads: CASSTTGTALYGYTF. The CDR3 bases are TGTGCCAGTAGTACAACCGGGACAGCTCTCTATGGCTACACCTTC. Variable domain in full (rest from reference TRBV19 and TRBJ1-2): DGGITQSPKYLFRKEGQNVTLSCEQNLNHDAMYWYRQDPGQGLRLIYYSQIVNDFQKGDIAEGYSVSREKKESFPLTVTSAQKNPTAFYLCASSTTGTALYGYTFGSGTRLTVV.

CDR3 sequence reads: CASSQAQGLGRENIQYF. CDR3 coding DNA: TGTGCCAGCAGCCAAGCTCAGGGGTTGGGAAGGGAAAACATTCAGTACTTC. The chain is built from TRBV14 and TRBJ2-4; possible D gene TRBD1, 6 bases. The germline gives CDR1 SGHDN, CDR2 FVKESK. V was clipped by 1 base and J by 5 bases, with 18 bases between them. The CDR3 runs 17 residues.